This is a list of T cell receptor beta chains from one sample in a study of blood T cell repertoires in COVID-19. The assay was immunoSEQ multiplex PCR, and TCRdb's table has in-frame clones only and misses some. Of 110,000 to 150,000 clones detected, about 82% appear once; the ten largest clones hold 6.2%. The specimen was PBMCs or T cells enriched from blood (not recorded which). These receptor sequences come from a woman aged 40 to 55 who had recovered from COVID-19. Both conserved end residues are part of each CDR3.

v_call | cdr3_aa
TRBV6-1 | CASSEVWTGNQPQHF
TRBV27 | CASSLQDSSTDTQYF
TRBV29-1 | CSVERGGNGYTF
TRBV19 | CASNSLSFYGYTF
TRBV5-1 | CASGTGDFNSPLHF
TRBV7-9 | CASSLETFSSGNTIYF
TRBV5-4 | CASSLTSGRLGNEQFF
TRBV6-6 | CASRRTVNTEAFF
TRBV13 | CASSSLAGGPNEQYF
TRBV19 | CASTRQGELFRNTIYF
TRBV5-1 | CASSLRQHQETQYF
TRBV30 | CAWSVQLGYGYTF
TRBV5-5 | CASSLEVATFDYEQYF
TRBV5-1 | CASSLAQGPNYGYTF
TRBV29-1 | CSASRGVSNQPQHF
TRBV19 | CASSGRDISGTDTQYF
TRBV10-3 | CAISVNGGSGNGGEQYF
TRBV5-4 | CASSPRSADASGNTIYF
TRBV7-9 | CASSPGLGRHEKLFF
TRBV19 | CASSMVGEVGIGHQETQYF
TRBV4-1 | CASSPGFNRGQIQSIYF
TRBV4-1 | CASSQETGLQETQYF
TRBV2 | CASSDLRQVEGDTQYF